Each of the 8 T cell receptor beta chains below was sequenced from the same sample in a study of regulatory T cells in long-lasting Graves disease. Construction of the TCR beta libraries employed iRepertoire HTBI primers in conjunction with Arm-PCR of CDR3 regions. TCRdb redid the calling of the multiplex PCR reads with MiXCR, one entry per CDR3 protein. The profile shows more than 450,000 distinct CDR3 sequences, around 12% of them singletons. Time point indicated: newly diagnosed GD, antithyroid drugs for less than 3 months. The TCR library was made from RNA extracted from PBMCs. These data are also associated with another study on T cells in Graves' hyperthyroidism and ophthalmopathy.

Sequenced material: peripheral blood mononuclear cells (PBMCs), taken at new diagnosis, from a patient treated with antithyroid drugs. These receptors originate from a young woman with Graves disease.

In this sample, this clonotype turned up many times. The chain joins TRBV7-9 to TRBJ2-3, with 10 bases identical to TRBD2. J was trimmed by 5 bases and V by 5 bases; bases with no gene match: 13. Germline V CDR1 and CDR2: SEHNR, FQNEAQ (reference sequence). This CDR3 has 17 amino acids. CDR3 sequence (DNA): TGTGCCAGCAGCCTAGGGCGGGCTAGCGGGAGTGTAGATACGCAGTATTTT. Residues: CASSLGRASGSVDTQYF.

This chain links TRBV4-3 with TRBJ1-1; D may be TRBD1 (5 bases). This CDR3 has 15 residues. The germline CDR1 and CDR2 sequences are LGHNA and YSLEER. V dropped 2 bases and J dropped 0 bases, with 10 bases sitting between them. The CDR3 loop is CASSQSGRLNTEAFF. For the CDR3, the DNA is TGCGCCAGCAGCCAATCGGGACGCCTGAACACTGAAGCTTTCTTT.

This clonotype came up once. The CDR3 reads CASSILEAYNEQFF. The CDR3 coding sequence is TGTGCCAGCAGCATTCTGGAAGCCTACAATGAGCAGTTCTTC. This chain joins TRBV7-9 and TRBJ2-1, with D unresolved. The germline V gene has CDR1 SEHNR and CDR2 FQNEAQ (reference sequence). The CDR3 is 14 amino acids. V was shortened by 5 bases and J by 2 bases, with 10 bases between the two germline ends.

This clonotype was detected a few times. The gene calls are TRBV18 and TRBJ2-5, with unresolved D. Trimming pared 0 bases from V and 3 bases from J, leaving 11 bases between. The CDR3 length is 15 residues. Per the germline V gene, CDR1 is KGHSH and CDR2 is LQKENI. The CDR3 DNA reads TGTGCCAGCTCACCACCAGCCTTAAGGGAAGAGACCCAGTACTTC. Its protein is CASSPPALREETQYF. The full variable domain, with the rest looked up from reference TRBV18 and TRBJ2-5, is NAGVMQNPRHLVRRRGQEARLRCSPMKGHSHVYWYRQLPEEGLKFMVYLQKENIIDESGMPKERFSAEFPKEGPSILRIQQVVRGDSAAYFCASSPPALREETQYFGPGTRLLVL.

This clonotype was picked up many times. This chain uses TRBV29-1 with TRBJ1-1; 11 nucleotides agree with TRBD1. The CDR3 is 14 residues long. Germline V gene sequence: CDR1 SQVTM, CDR2 ANQGSEA. The V and J ends lost 5 bases and 5 bases, in that order; junction bases with no gene match: 7. CDR3 in DNA: TGCAGCGTTAAAGGACAGGGGGCTTATACTGAAGCTTTCTTT. Protein sequence: CSVKGQGAYTEAFF.

The sample holds a few counts of this clonotype. V is TRBV2 and J is TRBJ1-2, with 9 nucleotides matching TRBD1. This CDR3 is built from 14 residues. After removal of 6 bases from V and 3 bases from J, the junction contained 5 bases not matched to a gene. Germline values: CDR1 SNHLY, CDR2 FYNNEI. CDR3 coding DNA: TGTGCCAGCAGGTGGGGGACAGGGCACTATGGCTACACCTTC. This codes for CASRWGTGHYGYTF.

The chain links TRBV29-1 to TRBJ2-1, with TRBD1 identical over 7 bases. CDR3 size: 14 residues. Germline values: CDR1 SQVTM, CDR2 ANQGSEA. V lost 3 bases and J lost 4; bases outside the gene matches: 6. CDR3 residues: CSVDTGVTYNEQFF. DNA for the CDR3: TGCAGCGTTGATACAGGGGTCACTTACAATGAGCAGTTCTTC.

The V gene is TRBV25-1, the J gene TRBJ2-4; 10 bases align to TRBD1. The CDR3 is 14 residues long. Germline assignment: CDR1 MGHDK and CDR2 SYGVNS. J gave up 9 bases and V 8 bases, and 10 bases lay outside the gene matches. CDR3 protein: CASGLSDRGGIQYF. In DNA, the CDR3 is TGTGCCAGCGGTCTATCGGACAGGGGGGGCATTCAGTACTTC.